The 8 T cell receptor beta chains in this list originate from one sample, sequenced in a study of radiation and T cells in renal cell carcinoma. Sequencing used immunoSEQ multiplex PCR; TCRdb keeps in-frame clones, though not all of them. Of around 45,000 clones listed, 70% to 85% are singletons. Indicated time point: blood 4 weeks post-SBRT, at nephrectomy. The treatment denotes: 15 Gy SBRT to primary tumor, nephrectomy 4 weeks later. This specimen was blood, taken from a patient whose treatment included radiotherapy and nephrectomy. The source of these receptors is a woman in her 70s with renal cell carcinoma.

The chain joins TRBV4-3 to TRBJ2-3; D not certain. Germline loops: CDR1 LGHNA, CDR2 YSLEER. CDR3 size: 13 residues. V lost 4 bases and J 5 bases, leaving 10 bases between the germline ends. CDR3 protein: CASSPSVGDTQYF. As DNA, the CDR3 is TGCGCCAGCAGCCCTTCAGTGGGAGATACGCAGTATTTT.

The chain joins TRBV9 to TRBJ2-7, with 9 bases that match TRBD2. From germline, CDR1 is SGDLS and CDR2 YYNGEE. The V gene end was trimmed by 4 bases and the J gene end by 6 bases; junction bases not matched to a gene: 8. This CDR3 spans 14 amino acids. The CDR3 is CASSPYSGSGEQYF. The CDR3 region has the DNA TGTGCCAGCAGCCCCTATAGCGGGAGTGGCGAGCAGTACTTC.

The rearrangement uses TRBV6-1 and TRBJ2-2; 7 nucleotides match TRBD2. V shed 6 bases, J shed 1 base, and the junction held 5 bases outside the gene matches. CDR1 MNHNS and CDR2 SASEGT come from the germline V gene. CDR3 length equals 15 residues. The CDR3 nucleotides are TGTGCCAGCAGGTCGGGGAGGGTGAACACCGGGGAGCTGTTTTTT. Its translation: CASRSGRVNTGELFF.

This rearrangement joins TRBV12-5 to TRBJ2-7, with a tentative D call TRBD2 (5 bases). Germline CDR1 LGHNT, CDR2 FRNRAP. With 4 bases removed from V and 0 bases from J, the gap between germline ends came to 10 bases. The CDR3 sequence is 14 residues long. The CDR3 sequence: CASGSWESSYEQYF. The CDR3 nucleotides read TGTGCTAGTGGTTCATGGGAGAGCTCCTACGAGCAGTACTTC. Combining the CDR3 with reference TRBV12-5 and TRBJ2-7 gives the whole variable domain DARVTQTPRHKVTEMGQEVTMRCQPILGHNTVFWYRQTMMQGLELLAYFRNRAPLDDSGMPKDRFSAEMPDATLATLKIQPSEPRDSAVYFCASGSWESSYEQYFGPGTRLTVT.

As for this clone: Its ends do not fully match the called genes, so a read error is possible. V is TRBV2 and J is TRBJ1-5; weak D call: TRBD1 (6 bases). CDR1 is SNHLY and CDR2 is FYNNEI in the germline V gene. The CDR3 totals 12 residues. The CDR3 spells CASSERGAGRDF. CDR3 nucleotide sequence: TGTGCCAGCAGTGAAAGGGGGGCAGGGAGGGATTTT.

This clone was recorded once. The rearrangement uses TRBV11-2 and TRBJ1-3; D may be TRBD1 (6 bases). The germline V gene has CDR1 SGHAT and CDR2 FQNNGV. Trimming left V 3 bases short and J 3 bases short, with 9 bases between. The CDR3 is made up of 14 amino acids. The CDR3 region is CASSFYRDGNTIYF. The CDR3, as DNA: TGTGCCAGCAGCTTTTACAGGGATGGAAACACCATATATTTT.

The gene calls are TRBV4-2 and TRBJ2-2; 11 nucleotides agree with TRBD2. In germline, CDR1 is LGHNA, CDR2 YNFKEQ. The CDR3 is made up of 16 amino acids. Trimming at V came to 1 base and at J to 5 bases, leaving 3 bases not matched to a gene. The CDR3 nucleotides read TGTGCCAGCAGCCAAGCTTGGACTAGCGGGACCGGGGAGCTGTTTTTT. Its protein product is CASSQAWTSGTGELFF.

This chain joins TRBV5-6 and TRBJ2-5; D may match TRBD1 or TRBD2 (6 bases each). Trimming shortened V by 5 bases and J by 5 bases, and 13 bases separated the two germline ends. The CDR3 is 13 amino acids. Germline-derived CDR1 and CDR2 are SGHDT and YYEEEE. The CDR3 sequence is CASRFQGRETQYF. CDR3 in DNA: TGTGCCAGCAGATTTCAGGGGAGGGAGACCCAGTACTTC.